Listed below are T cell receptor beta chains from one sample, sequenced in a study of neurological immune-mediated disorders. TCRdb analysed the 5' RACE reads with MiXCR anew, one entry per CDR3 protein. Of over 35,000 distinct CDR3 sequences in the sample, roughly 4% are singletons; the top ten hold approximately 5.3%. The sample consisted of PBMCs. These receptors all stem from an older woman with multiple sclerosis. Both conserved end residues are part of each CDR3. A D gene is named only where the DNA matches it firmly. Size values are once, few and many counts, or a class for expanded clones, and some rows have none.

TGTGCCATCAGTGAGTCATCCTACAATGAGCAGTTCTTC CAISESSYNEQFF . TRBV10-3 . TRBJ2-1
TGCGCCACAGGACTAGCGGGAGGGCCCGGTGAGCAGTTCTTC CATGLAGGPGEQFF TRBD2 TRBV5-1 many TRBJ2-1
TGCAGTGCGGCCCAGGCAGAACAAGAGACCCAGTACTTC CSAAQAEQETQYF . TRBV20-1 many TRBJ2-5
TGCGCCAGCAGCCAAGTATGGGGCGGAAATGAAAAACTGTTTTTT CASSQVWGGNEKLFF . TRBV4-1 many TRBJ1-4
TGTGCCAGCAGCTTAATCGGACAAGGGACTTTCACTGAAGCTTTCTTT CASSLIGQGTFTEAFF . TRBV11-2 many TRBJ1-1
TGTGCCAGCAGTACCCGGACGGTTTATAGCAATCAGCCCCAGAATTTT CASSTRTVYSNQPQNF . TRBV12-3/TRBV12-4 . TRBJ1-5
TGTGCCAGCAGCCAGGCAAGTGGGGAAGAAAAACTGTTTTTT CASSQASGEEKLFF . TRBV6-5 few TRBJ1-4
TGTGCCAGCGACGGAGGACTAGACGTTTACGAGCAGTACTTC CASDGGLDVYEQYF TRBD2 TRBV6-2/TRBV6-3 few TRBJ2-7
TGCGCCACCTCGACGCACCCCCAGGGTGAGCAGTTCTTC CATSTHPQGEQFF . TRBV10-1 few TRBJ2-1
TGTGCCAGCAGCTTAGATGGGGGTAGAACAGATACGCAGTATTTT CASSLDGGRTDTQYF . TRBV7-2 medium-sized TRBJ2-3
TGTGCCAGCAGCCCACTGCCAGGGGGCCCTGGAAACACCATATATTTT CASSPLPGGPGNTIYF TRBD1 TRBV9 many TRBJ1-3
TGCGCCAGCAGCCGTGAGGGGGCCGGAGAAAAACTGTTTTTT CASSREGAGEKLFF TRBD1 TRBV5-1 many TRBJ1-4
TGTGCCATCAGTAGACAGGGCCAAGAGCAGTTCTTC CAISRQGQEQFF TRBD1 TRBV10-3 many TRBJ2-1
TGTGCCAGCAGTGACTCGGCTAGCGGGGGATCTTACAATGAGCAGTTCTTC CASSDSASGGSYNEQFF TRBD2 TRBV6-4 many TRBJ2-1
TGTGCCAGCAGGGAACTAGCGGGGGCCAACAATGAGCAGTTCTTC CASRELAGANNEQFF TRBD2 TRBV4-2 . TRBJ2-1
TGCAGTGCCAAGGACAGGGTGCTCGACGAGCAGTACTTC CSAKDRVLDEQYF TRBD1 TRBV20-1 many TRBJ2-7
TGCAGTGCTAGAGATCCAGGGTACTTCTACAATGAGCAGTTCTTC CSARDPGYFYNEQFF . TRBV20-1 many TRBJ2-1
TGTGCCAGCAGAGGACTAGCGGGAGTGAGGGAGCAGTTCTTC CASRGLAGVREQFF TRBD2 TRBV2 many TRBJ2-1
TGTGCCGCCGAAGGGTACAATGAGCAGTTCTTC CAAEGYNEQFF . TRBV10-3 . TRBJ2-1
TGCGCCAGCAGCCTCCAAGAGGGGGTTCAAGAGACCCAGTACTTC CASSLQEGVQETQYF . TRBV4-3 many TRBJ2-5